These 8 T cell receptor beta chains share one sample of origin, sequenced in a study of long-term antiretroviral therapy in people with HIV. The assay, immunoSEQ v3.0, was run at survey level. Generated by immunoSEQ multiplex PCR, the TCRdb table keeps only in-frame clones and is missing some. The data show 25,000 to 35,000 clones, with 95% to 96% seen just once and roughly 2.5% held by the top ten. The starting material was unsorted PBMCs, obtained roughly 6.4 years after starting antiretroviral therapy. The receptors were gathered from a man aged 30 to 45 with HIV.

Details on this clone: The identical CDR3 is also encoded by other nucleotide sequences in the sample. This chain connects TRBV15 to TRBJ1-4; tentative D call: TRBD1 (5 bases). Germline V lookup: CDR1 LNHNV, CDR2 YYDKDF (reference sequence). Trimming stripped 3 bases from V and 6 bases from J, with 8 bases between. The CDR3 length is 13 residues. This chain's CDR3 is CATSRGRDEKLFF. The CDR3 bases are TGTGCCACCAGCAGGGGGCGGGATGAAAAACTGTTTTTT. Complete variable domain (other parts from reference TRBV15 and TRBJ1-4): DAMVIQNPRYQVTQFGKPVTLSCSQTLNHNVMYWYQQKSSQAPKLLFHYYDKDFNNEADTPDNFQSRRPNTSFCFLDIRSPGLGDTAMYLCATSRGRDEKLFFGSGTQLSVL.

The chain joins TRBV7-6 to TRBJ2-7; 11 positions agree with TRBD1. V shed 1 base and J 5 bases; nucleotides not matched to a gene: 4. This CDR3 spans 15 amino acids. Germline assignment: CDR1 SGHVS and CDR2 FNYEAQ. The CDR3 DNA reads TGTGCCAGCAGCTTAGGGGGACAGGGGGAGAACGAGCAGTACTTC. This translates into CASSLGGQGENEQYF.

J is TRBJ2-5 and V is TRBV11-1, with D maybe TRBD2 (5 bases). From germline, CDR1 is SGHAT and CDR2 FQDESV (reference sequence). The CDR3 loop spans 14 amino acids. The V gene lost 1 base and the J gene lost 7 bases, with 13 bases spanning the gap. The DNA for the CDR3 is TGTGCCAGCAGCTTAGGGCCAACCCGGGGGACCCAGTACTTC. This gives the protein CASSLGPTRGTQYF. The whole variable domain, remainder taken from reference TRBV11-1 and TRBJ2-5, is EAEVAQSPRYKITEKSQAVAFWCDPISGHATLYWYRQILGQGPELLVQFQDESVVDDSQLPKDRFSAERLKGVDSTLKIQPAELGDSAMYLCASSLGPTRGTQYFGPGTRLLVL.

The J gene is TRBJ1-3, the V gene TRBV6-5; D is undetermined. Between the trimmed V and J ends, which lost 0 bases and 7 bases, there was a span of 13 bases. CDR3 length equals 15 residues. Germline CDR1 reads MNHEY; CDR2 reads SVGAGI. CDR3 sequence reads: CASSYSRKFGNTIYF. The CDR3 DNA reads TGTGCCAGCAGTTACTCGAGAAAATTCGGTAACACCATATATTTT.

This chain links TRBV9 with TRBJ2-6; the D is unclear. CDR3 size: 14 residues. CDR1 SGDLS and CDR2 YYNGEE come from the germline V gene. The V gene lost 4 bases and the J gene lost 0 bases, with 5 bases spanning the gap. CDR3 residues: CASSPGSGANVLTF. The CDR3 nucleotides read TGTGCCAGCAGCCCCGGCTCTGGGGCCAACGTCCTGACTTTC.

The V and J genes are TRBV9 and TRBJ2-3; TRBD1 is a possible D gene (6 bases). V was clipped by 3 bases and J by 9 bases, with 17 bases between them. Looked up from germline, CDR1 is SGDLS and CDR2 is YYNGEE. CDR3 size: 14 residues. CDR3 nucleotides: TGTGCCAGCAGCGGGGGCCCCGAGGGGACAACGCAGTATTTT. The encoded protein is CASSGGPEGTTQYF.

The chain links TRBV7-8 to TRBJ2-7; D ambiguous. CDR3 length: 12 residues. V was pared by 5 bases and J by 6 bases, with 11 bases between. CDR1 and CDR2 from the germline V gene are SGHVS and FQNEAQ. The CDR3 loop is CASSPFNSEQYF. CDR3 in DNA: TGTGCCAGCAGCCCTTTCAACTCCGAGCAGTACTTC.

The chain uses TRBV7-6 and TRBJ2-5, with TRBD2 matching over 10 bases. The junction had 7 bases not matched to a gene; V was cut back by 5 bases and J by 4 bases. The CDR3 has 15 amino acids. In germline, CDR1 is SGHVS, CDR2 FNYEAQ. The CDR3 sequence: CASSLGTSDRETQYF. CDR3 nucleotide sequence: TGTGCCAGCAGCCTGGGGACTAGCGACCGAGAGACCCAGTACTTC.